This TCR beta chain was documented in a study of shared clonotypes between healthy human individuals. Whole-study findings and limits: Sampling covered blood only; tissue repertoires likely differ. Lower generation probabilities were found for non-shared clonotypes than for those shared by all four donors.

TCRdb's copy holds only in-frame clones and misses some; the assay was immunoSEQ multiplex PCR. The data hold approximately 95,000 clones, with roughly two thirds observed a single time. On this clone itself: Its antigen is still unknown. The same CDR3 can be traced to other DNA sequences in this sample.

This CDR3 contains 13 residues. Germline V gene lookup returns CDR1 MNHEY and CDR2 SVGAGI. V lost 2 bases and J 1 base, leaving 5 bases between the germline ends. This receptor was identified in a man aged 25 to 45 in good health. The sequenced material came from memory CD8+ T cells sorted from blood. Subset in this sample: CD45RO+ cells pooled with CCR7-negative TemRA cells. This chain links TRBV6-5 with TRBJ1-2; D gene ambiguous. CDR3 sequence reads: CASSYGGNYGYTF. Here the CDR3 DNA reads TGTGCCAGCAGTTACGGAGGTAACTATGGCTACACCTTC.